The T cell receptor (beta chain) under discussion was sequenced for a study of vaccination effects on CD4 cells after COVID-19. Worth noting for this clone: The antigen remains undetermined.

Culture lasted 10 days before CD4+ T cell isolation. Sequencing used immunoSEQ multiplex PCR; TCRdb keeps in-frame clones, though not all of them. The table shows about 25,000 clones, with nearly 75% occurring only once. The specimen comprised CD4+ T cells from PBMCs cultured without peptide, sampled before COVID-19 vaccination. The TCR was taken from a human donor who received a COVID-19 vaccine.

CDR3 DNA sequence: TGTGCCATCAGGGGGGGTACCGACTCCTACAATGAGCAGTTCTTC. Translating gives CAIRGGTDSYNEQFF. The chain recombines TRBV10-3 with TRBJ2-1; D possibly corresponds to TRBD2 (6 bases). The CDR3 length is 15 residues. V was clipped by 6 bases and J by 0 bases, with 12 bases between them. From germline, CDR1 is ENHRY and CDR2 SYGVKD.